Following are 9 T cell receptor beta chains from one sample sequenced in a study of TIL therapy for anti-PD-1-resistant metastatic lung cancer (dated by TCRdb to about 2021). The immunoSEQ v3 hsTCRB kit was used to amplify TCR beta CDR3 regions from genomic DNA through bias-controlled multiplex PCR. Here the immuneACCESS table is served through TCRdb, limited to in-frame sequences with V and J called. Missing clones are a known gap in these copies; in checked studies unresolved V genes cover under half, and the rest lacks a known reason. For this sample the table gives 36,000 or so clones, of which around 67% were detected only once. The ten most abundant clones make up 4.5% to 7% of the sample. In light of the paper, this sample's time point label describes: pre-treatment sample, taken before nivolumab and TIL therapy. The material was blood, obtained at baseline. Receptors originate from a person aged 30 to 80 with non-small cell lung cancer.

The J gene is TRBJ2-6, the V gene TRBV7-2; D possibly corresponds to TRBD2 (6 bases). Trimming took off 5 bases at V and 4 bases at J, with 15 bases between the two ends. Germline assignment: CDR1 SGHTA and CDR2 FQGNSA. The CDR3 totals 16 residues. CDR3 amino acids: CASSPRGGAGANVLTF. DNA for the CDR3: TGTGCCAGCAGCCCTAGGGGCGGGGCCGGGGCCAACGTCCTGACTTTC. The full variable domain, rest sourced from reference TRBV7-2 and TRBJ2-6, is GAGVSQSPSNKVTEKGKDVELRCDPISGHTALYWYRQSLGQGLEFLIYFQGNSAPDKSGLPSDRFSAERTGGSVSTLTIQRTQQEDSAVYLCASSPRGGAGANVLTFGAGSRLTVL.

CDR3 in DNA: TGTGCCAGCAGTGGCCGCCTTGGTGAAGCTTTCTTT. It yields the protein CASSGRLGEAFF. The chain has TRBV6-1 and TRBJ1-1; D unresolved. The germline V and J ends were trimmed by 4 bases and 7 bases, with 10 bases remaining between them. CDR3 length: 12 amino acids. Germline CDR1 MNHNS, CDR2 SASEGT.

The chain couples TRBV5-8 to TRBJ2-5; D remains ambiguous. Germline V gene sequence: CDR1 SGHTS, CDR2 YDEGEE. CDR3 length equals 16 residues. Trimming stripped 1 base from V and 1 base from J, with 14 bases between. The CDR3 reads CASSLLWQLGQETQYF. For the CDR3, the DNA is TGTGCCAGCAGCTTGCTTTGGCAGCTCGGCCAAGAGACCCAGTACTTC. The full variable domain, rest sourced from reference TRBV5-8 and TRBJ2-5, is EAGVTQSPTHLIKTRGQQATLRCSPISGHTSVYWYQQALGLGLQFLLWYDEGEERNRGNFPPRFSGRQFPNYSSELNVNALELEDSALYLCASSLLWQLGQETQYFGPGTRLLVL.

The chain links TRBV7-2 to TRBJ2-5; 7 nucleotides line up with TRBD1. The ends lost 1 base at V and 1 base at J; junction bases unmatched: 3. This CDR3 comprises 15 residues. Germline V gene data show CDR1 as SGHTA and CDR2 as FQGNSA. DNA of the CDR3: TGTGCCAGCAGCTTAGTCAGGGGGTCCCAAGAGACCCAGTACTTC. It specifies CASSLVRGSQETQYF.

This clone has more than one count but fewer than ten. V usage is TRBV27 and J usage is TRBJ1-2, with D tentatively TRBD1 (6 bases). V lost 6 bases, J lost 3 bases, and 23 bases lay in between. The CDR3 contains 17 residues. The germline CDR1 and CDR2 sequences are MNHEY and SMNVEV (reference sequence). The chain's CDR3 is CASSYRVTDRGDYGYTF. The CDR3 nucleotides read TGTGCCAGCAGCTATAGAGTAACGGACAGAGGGGACTATGGCTACACCTTC.

The rearrangement links TRBV6-5 to TRBJ1-6; D call uncertain. The V gene lost 8 bases and the J gene lost 10 bases, with 12 bases spanning the gap. The CDR3 totals 12 residues. Germline V lookup: CDR1 MNHEY, CDR2 SVGAGI. For the CDR3, the DNA is TGTGCCAGCGGAGACAATAGATCACCCCTCCACTTT. Its protein is CASGDNRSPLHF.

The chain employs TRBV5-1 and TRBJ2-7, with D possibly TRBD1 on 5 matching bases. This CDR3 spans 14 amino acids. Trimming shortened V by 1 base and J by 2 bases, and 10 bases separated the two germline ends. CDR1 is SGHRS, CDR2 YFSETQ, per germline. CDR3 sequence reads: CASSLRQDTYEQYF. CDR3 sequence (DNA): TGCGCCAGCAGCTTGCGGCAGGACACCTACGAGCAGTACTTC.

CDR3 in amino acids: CASSLAGTGNSPLHF. CDR3 in DNA: TGTGCCAGCAGCTTGGCCGGGACAGGTAATTCACCCCTCCACTTT. V usage is TRBV5-6 and J usage is TRBJ1-6, with 8 nucleotides matching TRBD1. Germline trimming cut 0 bases from V and 6 bases from J; bases unmatched to any gene: 2. The CDR3 runs 15 residues. Germline loops: CDR1 SGHDT, CDR2 YYEEEE.

The rearrangement links TRBV9 to TRBJ2-3, with D perhaps being TRBD1 or TRBD2 (6 bases each). This CDR3 is 16 amino acids long. CDR1 and CDR2 from the germline V gene are SGDLS and YYNGEE. Trimming stripped 0 bases from V and 0 bases from J, with 11 bases between. CDR3 in amino acids: CASSVGGARSTDTQYF. DNA of the CDR3: TGTGCCAGCAGCGTAGGGGGGGCGAGGAGCACAGATACGCAGTATTTT.